This TCR beta chain was identified during a study of T cell changes during pregnancy in multiple sclerosis. With 4 bases clipped from V and 5 bases from J, the junction kept 14 bases outside the gene matches. The germline gives CDR1 WNHNN, CDR2 SYGVQD (reference sequence). The CDR3 is made up of 18 amino acids. Libraries were prepared by immunoSEQ multiplex PCR; TCRdb keeps only in-frame clonotypes and omits some of them. Of tens of thousands of clones listed, about 88% are singletons. The TCR originated in a female donor with multiple sclerosis, enrolled in a pregnancy study. The chain employs TRBV10-1 and TRBJ2-2; TRBD1 matches at 9 bases. The specimen comprised CD4+ T cells from peripheral blood mononuclear cells, sampled in the second trimester of pregnancy. CDR3 sequence reads: CASSAGTGWGSGTGELFF. The DNA for the CDR3 is TGCGCCAGCAGTGCCGGGACAGGGTGGGGTTCCGGTACCGGGGAGCTGTTTTTT.